One sample yielded the 8 T cell receptor beta chains listed below, sequenced in a study of blood T cell repertoires in COVID-19. Libraries were prepared by immunoSEQ multiplex PCR; TCRdb keeps only in-frame clonotypes and omits some of them. The sample consists of some 96,000 clones, around four fifths of them appearing once. The sample comprised peripheral blood. The receptors were gathered from a woman aged 70-85 years with acute or convalescent COVID-19.

This chain links TRBV3-1 (or the pseudogene TRBV3-2) with TRBJ2-2; D gene ambiguous. CDR1 and CDR2 (germline): LGHDT, YNNKEL (reference sequence). Trimming shortened V by 4 bases and J by 2 bases, and 14 bases separated the two germline ends. CDR3 length: 16 amino acids. The DNA of the CDR3 is TGTGCCAGCAGCCGGCGGCAGAACTCAAACACCGGGGAGCTGTTTTTT. Translated: CASSRRQNSNTGELFF.

V is TRBV10-1 and J is TRBJ2-5; 8 positions agree with TRBD1. The germline CDR1 and CDR2 sequences are WNHNN and SYGVQD (reference sequence). The CDR3 consists of 15 residues. V trimming: 2 bases; J trimming: 2 bases; junction bases outside the gene matches: 4. The CDR3: CASSEGNRGQETQYF. The CDR3 nucleotides are TGCGCCAGCAGTGAGGGGAACAGGGGGCAAGAGACCCAGTACTTC.

The chain carries TRBV5-4 and TRBJ2-7; D is perhaps TRBD1 (6 bases). Trimming removed 3 bases at V and 5 bases at J, with 15 bases between. The length of the CDR3 is 14 residues. CDR1 SGHNT and CDR2 YYREEE come from the germline V gene (reference sequence). The CDR3 bases are TGTGCCAGCAGCTCCTACAGGGACCGGGACGAGCAGTACTTC. It encodes CASSSYRDRDEQYF.

The count of this clone is one. The V gene is TRBV9, the J gene TRBJ2-3; TRBD2 agrees at 8 bases. CDR3 length equals 15 residues. CDR1 and CDR2 (germline): SGDLS, YYNGEE. The ends lost 0 bases at V and 8 bases at J; junction bases unmatched: 8. CDR3 sequence: CASSVVGGDPVTQYF. CDR3 sequence (DNA): TGTGCCAGCAGCGTAGTCGGGGGGGACCCAGTTACGCAGTATTTT.

This clone occurred a few times. This chain links TRBV7-8 with TRBJ2-2; TRBD1 matches at 7 bases. The CDR3 spans 15 residues. V gave up 5 bases and J gave up 4 bases; unmatched junction bases: 7. The germline CDR1 and CDR2 sequences are SGHVS and FQNEAQ. CDR3 nucleotides: TGTGCCAGCAGCCGCCGGGACAGCACCACCGGGGAGCTGTTTTTT. Its protein product is CASSRRDSTTGELFF. The complete variable domain, with remaining parts taken from reference TRBV7-8 and TRBJ2-2, reads GAGVSQSPRYKVAKRGQDVALRCDPISGHVSLFWYQQALGQGPEFLTYFQNEAQLDKSGLPSDRFFAERPEGSVSTLKIQRTQQEDSAVYLCASSRRDSTTGELFFGEGSRLTVL.

The chain couples TRBV19 to TRBJ1-1; TRBD1 is a possible D gene (6 bases). The V gene lost 1 base and the J gene lost 4 bases, with 10 bases spanning the gap. CDR1 is LNHDA and CDR2 is SQIVND in the germline V gene (reference sequence). CDR3 size: 14 residues. The CDR3 loop is CASSIVGAPTEAFF. The CDR3 DNA is TGTGCCAGTAGTATAGTGGGGGCCCCCACTGAAGCTTTCTTT.

The rearrangement links TRBV29-1 to TRBJ2-3, with 7 bases aligning to TRBD1. Per the germline V gene, CDR1 is SQVTM and CDR2 is ANQGSEA. The CDR3 is 14 amino acids. Trimming removed 2 bases from V and 7 bases from J; junction bases left unmatched: 9. The CDR3 loop is CSVEKDRSLNTQYF. CDR3 in DNA: TGCAGCGTTGAAAAGGACAGGTCCTTGAATACGCAGTATTTT.

CDR3 in amino acids: CASSLPLGISGNTIYF. The CDR3 DNA sequence: TGTGCCAGCAGCTTACCCCTTGGCATCTCTGGAAACACCATATATTTT. This sequence joins TRBV7-2 and TRBJ1-3; D unresolved. CDR3 length: 16 amino acids. Trimming shortened V by 2 bases and J by 0 bases, and 11 bases separated the two germline ends. Germline CDR1 and CDR2: SGHTA and FQGNSA.